These T cell receptor beta chains were read from a single sample in a study of radiotherapy plus CTLA-4 blockade in lung cancer. Method: immunoSEQ multiplex PCR; TCRdb's copy keeps in-frame clones and lacks some. The sample includes fewer than 100,000 clones, 78% seen only once; the top ten take approximately 22%. The sequencing here drew on peripheral blood, taken from a patient treated with radiotherapy plus ipilimumab. Receptors originate from a human donor with non-small cell lung cancer whose response to radiotherapy plus ipilimumab could not be evaluated. Some clones in this sample may be carry-over from other donors' samples. Each CDR3 is given with its conserved first and last residue. D genes are given only for firm matches. Some rows have no size entry. The others give once, few or many, or a class for an expanded clone.

d_gene	abundance	v_gene	j_gene	CDR3nt	CDR3aa
.	.	TRBV6-4	TRBJ1-1	TGTGCCAGCAGTGCGGGAGGGGGGATGAACACTGAAGCTTTCTTT	CASSAGGGMNTEAFF
.	.	TRBV4-1	TRBJ1-5	TGCGCCAGCAGCCACCCCGGGGAGCCCCAGCATTTT	CASSHPGEPQHF
TRBD2	.	TRBV6-1	TRBJ2-3	TGTGCCAGCAGTGAGGGACCGGGAGGTACGCAGTATTTT	CASSEGPGGTQYF
.	.	TRBV6-5	TRBJ1-2	TGTGCCAGCAGCCTCACGGGGGGGGAAGGATATGGCTACACCTTC	CASSLTGGEGYGYTF
TRBD2	.	TRBV7-2	TRBJ2-1	TGTGCCAGCAGCGACCGGACTAGCGGCGGGCAGTTCTTC	CASSDRTSGGQFF
TRBD1	few	TRBV4-3	TRBJ1-1	TGCGCCAGCAGCCAAGAGCGGACAGGGTTTAACACTGAAGCTTTCTTT	CASSQERTGFNTEAFF
.	few	TRBV27	TRBJ2-7	TGTGCCAGCAGCCCAGGCAGGGGCCGCTACGAGCAGTACTTC	CASSPGRGRYEQYF
TRBD1	.	TRBV18	TRBJ1-5	TGTGCCAGCTCACCGACAGGGGACAATCAGCCCCAGCATTTT	CASSPTGDNQPQHF
.	.	TRBV5-1	TRBJ2-6	TGCGCCAGCAGCTTGGCGAGGGAGGCCAACGTCCTGACTTTC	CASSLAREANVLTF
TRBD1	.	TRBV6-6	TRBJ1-1	TGTGCCAGCAGCTCAACGGACAGGGTATTTGGTACTGAAGCTTTCTTT	CASSSTDRVFGTEAFF
.	.	TRBV11-2	TRBJ2-1	TGTGCCAGCAGCTTCCTCCAGGGGGGAGATGAGCAGTTCTTC	CASSFLQGGDEQFF
.	few	TRBV7-9	TRBJ1-5	TGTGCCAGCAGCTTAGCCGGTCATTCTAGTAGCAATCAGCCCCAGCATTTT	CASSLAGHSSSNQPQHF
TRBD1	.	TRBV19	TRBJ2-1	TGTGCCAGTACGGGACAGGGGGGCACCTCGGTAGAGCAGTTCTTC	CASTGQGGTSVEQFF
.	.	TRBV2	TRBJ2-5	TGTGCCAGCGGGGGGTGGGAGACCCAGTACTTC	CASGGWETQYF
TRBD2	once	TRBV18	TRBJ2-5	TGTGCCAGCTCACCATTGGTAGCGGGGGCGTACCAAGAGACCCAGTACTTC	CASSPLVAGAYQETQYF
.	.	TRBV29-1	TRBJ1-1	TGCAGCGTTGCCCATGGTGCGGACACTGAAGCTTTCTTT	CSVAHGADTEAFF
TRBD1	.	TRBV18	TRBJ2-5	TGTGCCAGCTCACCACTCGGGACAGGGGTGCAAGAGACCCAGTACTTC	CASSPLGTGVQETQYF
.	.	TRBV13	TRBJ1-2	TGTGCCAGCAGCAACAACGACAGGTTCCGAGTCCATGGCTACACCTTC	CASSNNDRFRVHGYTF
.	.	TRBV19	TRBJ1-6	TGTGCCAGTAGTATAGGCGGCAGGGGATGGGATTCACCCCTCCACTTT	CASSIGGRGWDSPLHF
TRBD1	.	TRBV4-2	TRBJ2-7	TGTGCCAGCAGCCAAGTGGCAGGGGGCGAGCAGTACTTC	CASSQVAGGEQYF
TRBD2	.	TRBV9	TRBJ2-1	TGTGCCAGCAGCGTCCTGACTAGCGGGGGGCCCTACAATGAGCAGTTCTTC	CASSVLTSGGPYNEQFF
.	.	TRBV6-4	TRBJ2-1	TGTGCCAGCAGTGACATGCAGGGGAGAAGTGAGCAGTTCTTC	CASSDMQGRSEQFF
.	.	TRBV2	TRBJ1-3	TGTGCCAGCAGTGATAGGAGCTCTGGAAACACCATATATTTT	CASSDRSSGNTIYF
TRBD1	.	TRBV19	TRBJ2-1	TGTGCCAGTAGCCTGACAGGGGGCTCTTTCAATGAGCAGTTCTTC	CASSLTGGSFNEQFF
TRBD1	.	TRBV5-6	TRBJ1-1	TGTGCCAGCAGCTTGGTGGCAGGGGGAGCTTTCTTT	CASSLVAGGAFF
TRBD1	.	TRBV29-1	TRBJ2-5	TGCAGCGTTCCCACAGGGGCCTCGGAGACCCAGTACTTC	CSVPTGASETQYF
TRBD1	.	TRBV6-1	TRBJ1-2	TGTGCCAGCATGCCGGGACAGGGGATCGGCTACACCTTC	CASMPGQGIGYTF
TRBD1	.	TRBV9	TRBJ2-3	TGTGCCAGCGGGGACAGGGAGGGAACAGATACGCAGTATTTT	CASGDREGTDTQYF
.	few	TRBV2	TRBJ2-5	TGTGCCAGCAGTGGGGGGGTGGGGCTAGAAGAGACCCAGTACTTC	CASSGGVGLEETQYF
TRBD2	.	TRBV4-2	TRBJ2-3	TGTGCCAGCAGCCAAGAGGCCCTACTGGCGGGGGGGCGGGATACGCAGTATTTT	CASSQEALLAGGRDTQYF
.	.	TRBV27	TRBJ1-1	TGTGCCAGCAGTCCCCGGGGTCTGAACACTGAAGCTTTCTTT	CASSPRGLNTEAFF
TRBD2	.	TRBV28	TRBJ2-1	TGTGCCAGCAGTTCGAGCGGGGGCCAGGACTACAATGAGCAGTTCTTC	CASSSSGGQDYNEQFF
.	once	TRBV18	TRBJ2-2	TGTGCCAGCTCACCACGGGGACGGGGGAACGGGGAGCTGTTTTTT	CASSPRGRGNGELFF
TRBD1	.	TRBV12-5	TRBJ2-7	TGTGCTAGTGCCTCGGGTAGTGGGACAGGGACCTACGAGCAGTACTTC	CASASGSGTGTYEQYF
TRBD2	.	TRBV7-2	TRBJ2-1	TGTGCCAGCAGACTACTAGCGCCGCTCAATGAGCAGTTCTTC	CASRLLAPLNEQFF
TRBD2	.	TRBV5-4	TRBJ2-2	TGTGCCAGCAGGCCCCGGGGGGGGGCGGGCACCGGGGAGCTGTTTTTT	CASRPRGGAGTGELFF
.	.	TRBV29-1	TRBJ2-7	TGCAGCGTTTACAGAAACTACGAGCAGTACTTC	CSVYRNYEQYF
.	.	TRBV30	TRBJ2-5	TGTGCCTGGAGCCTCGGTCAAGAGACCCAGTACTTC	CAWSLGQETQYF
.	.	TRBV2	TRBJ2-7	TGTGCCAGCAAGCTGGCCTACGAGCAGTACTTC	CASKLAYEQYF
.	.	TRBV6-5	TRBJ2-1	TGTGCCAGCAGCACGGACAGAGACAATGAGCAGTTCTTC	CASSTDRDNEQFF
.	.	TRBV7-9	TRBJ1-5	TGTGCCAGCAGCTTCGGAGGGTCCCATCAGCCCCAGCATTTT	CASSFGGSHQPQHF
.	.	TRBV25-1	TRBJ1-5	TGTGCCAGCGGGGGGGAGGGCAATCAGCCCCAGCATTTT	CASGGEGNQPQHF
.	.	TRBV21-1	TRBJ2-7	TGTGCCAGCAGCCGCGGGGACAGGTCCTACGAGCAGTACTTC	CASSRGDRSYEQYF
.	.	TRBV7-6	TRBJ1-2	TGTGCCAGCAGCATAAACGGAGATCTTGCATATGGCTACACCTTC	CASSINGDLAYGYTF
TRBD2	.	TRBV29-1	TRBJ2-1	TGCAGCATAATTCGCGGGGGGGCCTACAATGAGCAGTTCTTC	CSIIRGGAYNEQFF
TRBD2	.	TRBV10-3	TRBJ2-2	TGTGCCATCAGTGTGGGACTAGCTGGAACCGGGGAGCTGTTTTTT	CAISVGLAGTGELFF
.	.	TRBV11-1	TRBJ2-2	TGTGCCAGCAGCCGGAGGAGGGTGGGGACCGGGGAGCTGTTTTTT	CASSRRRVGTGELFF
TRBD2	.	TRBV11-1	TRBJ2-3	TGTGCCAGCAGCTCGACTATTAGACTAGCGCTCACAGATACGCAGTATTTT	CASSSTIRLALTDTQYF
.	few	TRBV5-1	TRBJ1-3	TGCGCCAGCAGCTCGGACAACTCTGGAAACACCATATATTTT	CASSSDNSGNTIYF
TRBD1	.	TRBV27	TRBJ2-7	TGTGCCAGCAGTCCCACCGTCCGGGACAGGACTCAGTACTTC	CASSPTVRDRTQYF
.	.	TRBV4-2	TRBJ2-5	TGTGCCAGCAGCCAAGAGGAGGGGCGGGAGACCCAGTACTTC	CASSQEEGRETQYF